One T cell receptor (beta chain) is described in this entry. What it recognizes is unknown. Germline CDR1 is SEHNR and CDR2 is FQNEAQ (reference sequence). This CDR3 is 12 amino acids long. Trimming stripped 1 base from V and 4 bases from J, with 5 bases between. The data were obtained in a study of PD-1 blockade in classical Hodgkin lymphoma. Study-wide results and caveats: Relapsed/refractory patients reportedly had the lowest baseline TCR diversity, below newly diagnosed patients, who were below healthy donors. Possible causes of repertoire differences, disease activity or prior therapy, remain undefined.

The table came from immunoSEQ multiplex PCR; TCRdb's copy has only in-frame clones and leaves some out. The sample includes fewer than 35,000 clones, roughly 92% seen only once; the top ten take around 2%. Time point meaning: newly diagnosed, previously untreated cHL patient sample. For comparison, PBMCs from newly diagnosed, untreated classical Hodgkin lymphoma were used. The receptor was derived from a human donor with classical Hodgkin lymphoma. The sequenced sample consisted of peripheral blood mononuclear cells (PBMCs). J is TRBJ2-7 and V is TRBV7-9; D not certain. In DNA form, the CDR3 reads TGTGCCAGCAGCTTAGAAATGTACGAGCAGTACTTC. This gives the protein CASSLEMYEQYF.